A selection of T cell receptor beta chains follows, all from one sample in a study of shared clonotypes between healthy human individuals. The repertoire was sequenced with immunoSEQ multiplex PCR; TCRdb's copy has only in-frame clones and lacks some. Seen here are about 2 million clones, about 95% observed once, and the top ten hold roughly 1%. The material sequenced was naive CD8+ T cells sorted from blood. The receptors come from a man between 18 and 29 years old in good health. The CDR3 runs from the conserved cysteine through the conserved F or W. The D gene is left open where the match is weak. The size of a clone is reported for some rows only, either as once, few or many, or as a class for expanded clones.

v_call,j_call,clone_size,d_call,cdr3_nt,cdr3_aa
TRBV6-1,TRBJ2-1,.,TRBD1,TGTGCCAGCAGTGGGGGACAGGAATCATACAATGAGCAGTTCTTC,CASSGGQESYNEQFF
TRBV7-9,TRBJ2-6,few,.,TGTGCCAGCAGCTTCAGGGCCGCGGGGGCCAACGTCCTGACTTTC,CASSFRAAGANVLTF
TRBV29-1,TRBJ1-5,.,.,TGCAGCGCCTTGGCAGGGAATAGCAATCAGCCCCAGCATTTT,CSALAGNSNQPQHF
TRBV15,TRBJ2-3,.,.,TGTGCCACCTCTACTGGGAGTAGCGGACGCACAGATACGCAGTATTTT,CATSTGSSGRTDTQYF
TRBV21-1,TRBJ2-7,.,.,TGTGCCAGCAGCAAATTACGGCGGATGCTCAAAACCTACGAGCAGTACTTC,CASSKLRRMLKTYEQYF
TRBV5-6,TRBJ1-1,.,.,TGTGCCAGCAGCTTGGGAGTAGGGGACCCCAACACTGAAGCTTTCTTT,CASSLGVGDPNTEAFF
TRBV5-6,TRBJ2-1,.,.,TGTGCCAGCCAACCGGGGAGCTCCTACAATGAGCAGTTCTTC,CASQPGSSYNEQFF
TRBV6-5,TRBJ1-2,.,.,TGTGCCAGCAGTTCAGGTTCACCCGACCACTATGGCTACACCTTC,CASSSGSPDHYGYTF
TRBV5-4,TRBJ1-1,.,.,TGTGCCAGCAGCTTATGGGAGGAGGGCACTGAAGCTTTCTTT,CASSLWEEGTEAFF
TRBV28,TRBJ2-7,.,.,TGTGCCAGCAGTGAACCCTCCTACGAGCAGTACTTC,CASSEPSYEQYF
TRBV27,TRBJ2-7,.,.,TGTGCCAGCAGTCACAACGCAGAGAACCACGAGCAGTACTTC,CASSHNAENHEQYF
TRBV4-1,TRBJ2-7,.,.,TGCGCCAGCAGCCGTAGTATAACCTACGAGCAGTACTTC,CASSRSITYEQYF
TRBV11-2,TRBJ2-5,.,.,TGTGCCAGCAGCTTGTATGGATTCCAAGAGACCCAGTACTTC,CASSLYGFQETQYF
TRBV14,TRBJ1-2,.,.,TGTGCCAGCAGCCCTCGCTCCCTTAACTATGGCTACACCTTC,CASSPRSLNYGYTF
TRBV7-8,TRBJ1-5,.,.,TGTGCCAGCAGCTTAGCCTGGTCAGACAATCAGCCCCAGCATTTT,CASSLAWSDNQPQHF
TRBV28,TRBJ1-5,.,.,TGTGCCAGCAGTTCCTTCCCTCTGGGTAGCAATCAGCCCCAGCATTTT,CASSSFPLGSNQPQHF
TRBV14,TRBJ2-3,once,.,TGTGCCAGCAGCCAAGATTTTTGGTCGGAGATGAGCACAGATACGCAGTATTTT,CASSQDFWSEMSTDTQYF
TRBV5-1,TRBJ2-7,.,.,TGCGCCGGCAGTATCAGCTACGAGCAGTACTTC,CAGSISYEQYF
TRBV30,TRBJ1-2,.,TRBD1,TGTGCCTGGAGTAACTACCGGGACAGGGGCGACGGCTGGTATGGCTACACCTTC,CAWSNYRDRGDGWYGYTF
TRBV7-9,TRBJ2-1,.,TRBD2,TGTGCCAGCAGCGATTGGGAGGGTCTCAGCTCCTACAATGAGCAGTTCTTC,CASSDWEGLSSYNEQFF
TRBV5-1,TRBJ2-7,.,TRBD2,TGCGCCATTCAGGGAGCGGGGGCCACCTACGAGCAGTACTTC,CAIQGAGATYEQYF
TRBV6-6,TRBJ2-7,.,.,TGTGCCAGCAGTTCCGACCCCGGCGAGCAGTACTTC,CASSSDPGEQYF
TRBV7-2,TRBJ1-5,.,.,TGTGCCAGCAGCTTCTCCCTCGGAGTAAGGAGTAGCAATCAGCCCCAGCATTTT,CASSFSLGVRSSNQPQHF
TRBV28,TRBJ1-6,once,.,TGTGCCAGCAGTGAGAGGATGATTTCCTCCGGAAATAATTCACCCCTCCACTTT,CASSERMISSGNNSPLHF
TRBV5-6,TRBJ2-7,once,.,TGTGCCAGCAGTTACAGGGTCCTAACATTTTCCTACGAGCAGTACTTC,CASSYRVLTFSYEQYF
TRBV5-1,TRBJ1-3,.,.,TGCGCCAGCAGCGATGACGAGTCAGGAAACACCATATATTTT,CASSDDESGNTIYF
TRBV27,TRBJ1-1,.,TRBD1,TGTGCCAGCAGTTTACGCCGGGACAGTGGGACTGAAGCTTTCTTT,CASSLRRDSGTEAFF
TRBV10-2,TRBJ2-7,.,.,TGCGCCAGCACCTCTGGGGCAGGACCTTACGAGCAGTACTTC,CASTSGAGPYEQYF
TRBV28,TRBJ2-7,.,.,TGTGCCAGCAGCCCACTGGAGGGCGTACTCGAGCAGTACTTC,CASSPLEGVLEQYF
TRBV5-4,TRBJ2-2,.,TRBD1,TGTGCCAGCAGCGCGGGTGCGACAGGGGACACCGGGGAGCTGTTTTTT,CASSAGATGDTGELFF
TRBV5-4,TRBJ2-7,.,TRBD2,TGTGCCAGCAGCGTCGGGACTAGCTACGAGCAGTACTTC,CASSVGTSYEQYF
TRBV10-3,TRBJ1-5,.,.,TGTGCCATCAGTGAGTCTGGGTTTTATAGCAATCAGCCCCAGCATTTT,CAISESGFYSNQPQHF
TRBV28,TRBJ2-3,.,.,TGTGCCAGCAGTTGGCGGGACCTTAGCACAGATACGCAGTATTTT,CASSWRDLSTDTQYF
TRBV2,TRBJ2-5,.,.,TGTGCCAGCAGTGCAGGGGTCGGCGAGACCCAGTACTTC,CASSAGVGETQYF
TRBV2,TRBJ2-7,.,.,TGTGCCAGCAGTGGTCACCTACCAACCTACGAGCAGTACTTC,CASSGHLPTYEQYF
TRBV29-1,TRBJ1-1,.,TRBD1,TGCAGCGTTGGAGGGGGCCGGGACACTGAAGCTTTCTTT,CSVGGGRDTEAFF
TRBV7-9,TRBJ2-7,.,.,TGTGCCAGCAGCTTTGGGAGTGGCAACGAGCAGTACTTC,CASSFGSGNEQYF
TRBV25-1,TRBJ2-2,.,.,TGTGCCAGCAGTGAATTGGATAGTAACACCGGGGAGCTGTTTTTT,CASSELDSNTGELFF
TRBV5-4,TRBJ1-1,.,.,TGTGCCAGCAGCTTTTCGGGGGGCGTCACTGAAGCTTTCTTT,CASSFSGGVTEAFF
TRBV10-3,TRBJ2-2,.,.,TGTGCCATCAGTGGAAAGGATGGGGGGAACACCGGGGAGCTGTTTTTT,CAISGKDGGNTGELFF
TRBV10-1,TRBJ2-1,.,.,TGCGCCAGCAGTGAGTCTCGCGCTCCCTCATACAAGCAGTTCTTC,CASSESRAPSYKQFF
TRBV4-1,TRBJ2-1,.,.,TGCGCCAGCAGCCAAGATTGGGGATCGTGGGCCTACAATGAGCAGTTCTTC,CASSQDWGSWAYNEQFF
TRBV28,TRBJ2-3,.,TRBD1,TGTGCCAGCAGCCAGACAGGGGGCGCAGATACGCAGTATTTT,CASSQTGGADTQYF
TRBV30,TRBJ2-7,.,.,TGTGCCTGGAGTTGGGGGGCCTACGAGCAGTACTTC,CAWSWGAYEQYF
TRBV4-1,TRBJ2-1,.,.,TGCGCCAGCAGCCAATTTATGACTCACAATGAGCAGTTCTTC,CASSQFMTHNEQFF
TRBV13,TRBJ2-7,.,.,TGTGCCAGCAGCTCACCTGGCAGGGCCCTCTACGAGCAGTACTTC,CASSSPGRALYEQYF
TRBV4-3,TRBJ2-7,.,TRBD2,TGCGCCAGCAGCCTAGGACTAGCGGGACTTTACGAGCAGTACTTC,CASSLGLAGLYEQYF
TRBV9,TRBJ2-1,.,.,TGTGCCAGCAGCTCCAGGGGGGACTCCTACAATGAGCAGTTCTTC,CASSSRGDSYNEQFF
TRBV29-1,TRBJ1-4,.,.,TGCAGCCCCCTGAGGAGTAATGAAAAACTGTTTTTT,CSPLRSNEKLFF
TRBV29-1,TRBJ2-7,.,TRBD1,TGCAGCGTTGTTCCTAGGGGGCGGAACGAGCAGTACTTC,CSVVPRGRNEQYF
TRBV7-6,TRBJ2-7,.,TRBD2,TGTGCCAGCAGCCCCTCCGGGGGGGGCAACGAGCAGTACTTC,CASSPSGGGNEQYF
TRBV29-1,TRBJ2-3,.,.,TGCAGCGTTGAAGGACTAGTCATTGATACGCAGTATTTT,CSVEGLVIDTQYF
TRBV10-3,TRBJ1-1,.,.,TGTGCCATCAGTGAGTCCGACAGGTTAAACACTGAAGCTTTCTTT,CAISESDRLNTEAFF
TRBV28,TRBJ1-5,once,.,TGTGCCAGCAGCCCTTATGGTCAAGACAGGTACAATCAGCCCCAGCATTTT,CASSPYGQDRYNQPQHF
TRBV25-1,TRBJ1-2,.,.,TGTGCCAGCAGTGACGTTTGGGGAGCGGGCTACACCTTC,CASSDVWGAGYTF
TRBV4-1,TRBJ1-4,.,TRBD1,TGCGCCAGCAGCCAATTACAGGGGAACGCTAATGAAAAACTGTTTTTT,CASSQLQGNANEKLFF